A single sample gave rise to the 11 T cell receptor beta chains below, sequenced in a study of OX40 agonist ivuxolimab in advanced cancers. The table came from immunoSEQ multiplex PCR; TCRdb's copy has only in-frame clones and leaves some out. The table has tens of thousands of clones, 85% to 95% seen once. Sequenced material: CD4+ or CD8+ T cells sorted from blood, taken in a trial of the OX40 agonist ivuxolimab. The receptors here all came from an adult with an advanced solid tumor such as melanoma, head and neck, liver or kidney cancer.

This clone appeared a single time. The CDR3 is CASSFTAGARTGELFF. Written as DNA, the CDR3 is TGTGCCAGCAGTTTTACAGCTGGGGCTCGGACCGGGGAGCTGTTTTTT. The chain is built from TRBV27 and TRBJ2-2; D might be TRBD1 (5 bases). The V and J ends lost 3 bases and 5 bases respectively, with 16 bases between them. The CDR3 is 16 residues long. Per germline, CDR1 MNHEY and CDR2 SMNVEV (reference sequence).

The chain recombines TRBV9 with TRBJ2-2; 10 nucleotides match TRBD2. The CDR3 contains 15 residues. J gave up 5 bases and V 2 bases, and 3 bases lay outside the gene matches. Germline CDR1 and CDR2: SGDLS and YYNGEE. The CDR3 DNA is TGTGCCAGCAGCGTTAGCGGGGGGCTTACCGGGGAGCTGTTTTTT. Translation gives CASSVSGGLTGELFF.

The chain has TRBV29-1 and TRBJ2-2, with 14 bases aligning to TRBD2. CDR1 and CDR2 (germline): SQVTM, ANQGSEA. After removal of 0 bases from V and 6 bases from J, the junction contained 6 bases not matched to a gene. The CDR3 has 17 residues. CDR3 amino acids: CSVEDPGTSGSAGELFF. The CDR3 DNA reads TGCAGCGTTGAAGATCCCGGGACTAGCGGGAGTGCCGGGGAGCTGTTTTTT.

The chain carries TRBV6-5 and TRBJ2-7; 9 bases line up with TRBD2. The CDR3 has 15 amino acids. Trimming at V came to 6 bases and at J to 2 bases, leaving 8 bases not matched to a gene. Germline CDR1 MNHEY, CDR2 SVGAGI. Here the CDR3 reads CASRISSGATYEQYF. The CDR3 DNA reads TGTGCCAGCAGGATATCTAGCGGGGCTACCTACGAGCAGTACTTC.

As regards this clone: The same CDR3 also results from other DNA sequences found in this sample. V gene TRBV6-5 combines with J gene TRBJ1-1, with D possibly TRBD1 on 5 matching bases. Germline CDR1 reads MNHEY; CDR2 reads SVGAGI. The V end was cut by 3 bases, the J end by 5 bases, with 10 bases between. The CDR3 has 13 residues. The CDR3 here is CASSYGGNTEAFF. For the CDR3, the DNA is TGTGCCAGCAGTTATGGGGGGAATACTGAAGCTTTCTTT.

V is TRBV4-2 and J is TRBJ2-2; 8 bases are shared with TRBD1. Germline V gene lookup returns CDR1 LGHNA and CDR2 YNFKEQ. Trimming removed 0 bases from V and 4 bases from J; junction bases left unmatched: 13. The CDR3 consists of 19 residues. CDR3 nucleotides: TGTGCCAGCAGCCAAGAGATTGTCCGACAGGGGCTTCCCACCGGGGAGCTGTTTTTT. It is translated as CASSQEIVRQGLPTGELFF.

J is TRBJ1-6 and V is TRBV6-1; the match to TRBD1 covers 8 bases. The CDR3 consists of 14 residues. V dropped 5 bases and J dropped 8; count of bases not matched to a gene: 5. CDR1 and CDR2 from the germline V gene are MNHNS and SASEGT. The DNA for the CDR3 is TGTGCCAGCAGTTCGACAGGGGAAGATTCACCCCTCCACTTT. Protein sequence: CASSSTGEDSPLHF.

J is TRBJ2-1 and V is TRBV19; TRBD2 matches 11 bases. Germline CDR1 is LNHDA and CDR2 is SQIVND (reference sequence). The CDR3 extends over 13 amino acids. The ends lost 11 bases at V and 3 bases at J; junction bases unmatched: 3. DNA of the CDR3: TGTGCCGCCGGGACTAGCGGCTACAATGAGCAGTTCTTC. It encodes CAAGTSGYNEQFF.

The J gene is TRBJ1-2, the V gene TRBV6-1, with a weak D call TRBD1 (5 bases). CDR1 is MNHNS, CDR2 SASEGT, per germline. V was cut by 3 bases and J by 6 bases, with 20 bases left in between. The CDR3 is made up of 16 amino acids. Here the CDR3 reads CASSDEGHDRRHGYTF. The CDR3 region has the DNA TGTGCCAGCAGTGATGAGGGGCACGACAGACGACATGGCTACACCTTC.

This clone was found a few times. The chain joins TRBV5-1 to TRBJ1-2; D might be TRBD1 (5 bases). Per germline, CDR1 SGHRS and CDR2 YFSETQ. This CDR3 contains 16 residues. The ends were cut back, 1 base at V and 0 bases at J, with 13 bases in the middle. The CDR3 reads CASSLYQTATNYGYTF. Written as DNA, the CDR3 is TGCGCCAGCAGCTTGTACCAGACAGCAACTAACTATGGCTACACCTTC.

The CDR3 loop reads CASRLDSYGYTF. The CDR3 DNA reads TGTGCCAGCAGGTTAGACTCCTATGGCTACACCTTC. The V and J genes are TRBV9 and TRBJ1-2; no reliable D call. Trimming shortened V by 5 bases and J by 4 bases, and 9 bases separated the two germline ends. The CDR3 consists of 12 residues. Germline V gives CDR1 SGDLS, CDR2 YYNGEE.